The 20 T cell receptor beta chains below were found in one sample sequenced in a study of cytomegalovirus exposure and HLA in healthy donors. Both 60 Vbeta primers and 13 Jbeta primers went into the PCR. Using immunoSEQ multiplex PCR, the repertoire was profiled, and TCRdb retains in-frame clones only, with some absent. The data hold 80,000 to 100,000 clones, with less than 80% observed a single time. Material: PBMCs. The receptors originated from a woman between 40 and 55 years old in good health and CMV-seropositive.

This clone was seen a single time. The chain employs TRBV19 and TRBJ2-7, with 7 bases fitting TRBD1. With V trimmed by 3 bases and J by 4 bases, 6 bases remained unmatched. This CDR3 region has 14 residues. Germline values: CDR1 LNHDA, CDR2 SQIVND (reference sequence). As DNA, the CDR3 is TGTGCCAGTAGTATTACCCAGACAGGGTACGAGCAGTACTTC. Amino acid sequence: CASSITQTGYEQYF.

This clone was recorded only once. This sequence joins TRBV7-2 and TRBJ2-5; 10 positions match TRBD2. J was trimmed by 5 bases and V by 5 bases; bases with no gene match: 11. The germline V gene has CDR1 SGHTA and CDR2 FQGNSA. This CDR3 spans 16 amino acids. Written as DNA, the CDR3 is TGTGCCAGCAGCCGCTGGGCTAGCGGGAGAGCGGAGACCCAGTACTTC. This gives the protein CASSRWASGRAETQYF.

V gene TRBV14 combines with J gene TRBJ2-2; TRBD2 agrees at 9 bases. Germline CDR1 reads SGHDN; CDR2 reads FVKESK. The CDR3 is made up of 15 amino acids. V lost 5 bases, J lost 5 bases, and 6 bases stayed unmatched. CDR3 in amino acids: CASSEGTSRTGELFF. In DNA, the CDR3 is TGTGCCAGCAGCGAAGGGACTAGCCGGACCGGGGAGCTGTTTTTT. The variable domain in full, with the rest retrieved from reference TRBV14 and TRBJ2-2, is EAGVTQFPSHSVIEKGQTVTLRCDPISGHDNLYWYRRVMGKEIKFLLHFVKESKQDESGMPNNRFLAERTGGTYSTLKVQPAELEDSGVYFCASSEGTSRTGELFFGEGSRLTVL.

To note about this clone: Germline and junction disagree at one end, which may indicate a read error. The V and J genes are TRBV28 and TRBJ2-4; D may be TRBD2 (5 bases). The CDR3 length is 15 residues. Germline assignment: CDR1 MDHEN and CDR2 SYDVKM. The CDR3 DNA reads TGCGCCAGCAGCCCGGAGGAGGACCCTCGGAACATTCAGTACTTC. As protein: CASSPEEDPRNIQYF.

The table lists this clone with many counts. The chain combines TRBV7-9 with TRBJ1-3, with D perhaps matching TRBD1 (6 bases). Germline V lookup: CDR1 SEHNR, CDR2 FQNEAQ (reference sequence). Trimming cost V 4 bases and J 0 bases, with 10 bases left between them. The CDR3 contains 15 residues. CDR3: CASSSQGLSGNTIYF. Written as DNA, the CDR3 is TGTGCCAGCAGCTCACAGGGCCTCTCTGGAAACACCATATATTTT.

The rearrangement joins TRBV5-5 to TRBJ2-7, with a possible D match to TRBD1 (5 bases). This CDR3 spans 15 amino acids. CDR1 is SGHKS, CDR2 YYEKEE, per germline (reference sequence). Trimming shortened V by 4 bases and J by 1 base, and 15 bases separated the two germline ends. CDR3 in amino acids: CASSRPTAQSYEQYF. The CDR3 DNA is TGTGCCAGCAGCAGGCCGACAGCGCAATCCTACGAGCAGTACTTC.

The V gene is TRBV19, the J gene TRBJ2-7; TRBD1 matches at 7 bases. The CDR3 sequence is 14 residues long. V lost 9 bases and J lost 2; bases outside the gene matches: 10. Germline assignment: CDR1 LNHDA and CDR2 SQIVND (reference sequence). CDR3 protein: CASAMAGGTYEQYF. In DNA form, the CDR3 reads TGTGCCAGCGCGATGGCAGGGGGAACCTACGAGCAGTACTTC. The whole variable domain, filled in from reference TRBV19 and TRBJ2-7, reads DGGITQSPKYLFRKEGQNVTLSCEQNLNHDAMYWYRQDPGQGLRLIYYSQIVNDFQKGDIAEGYSVSREKKESFPLTVTSAQKNPTAFYLCASAMAGGTYEQYFGPGTRLTVT.

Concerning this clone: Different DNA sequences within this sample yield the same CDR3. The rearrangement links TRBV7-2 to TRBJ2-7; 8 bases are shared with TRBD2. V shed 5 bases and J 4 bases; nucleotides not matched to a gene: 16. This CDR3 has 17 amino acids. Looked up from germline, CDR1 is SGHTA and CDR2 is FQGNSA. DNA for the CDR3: TGTGCCAGCAGCGGCGAGGGGACTAGTGGGAGTTGGTACGAGCAGTACTTC. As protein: CASSGEGTSGSWYEQYF.

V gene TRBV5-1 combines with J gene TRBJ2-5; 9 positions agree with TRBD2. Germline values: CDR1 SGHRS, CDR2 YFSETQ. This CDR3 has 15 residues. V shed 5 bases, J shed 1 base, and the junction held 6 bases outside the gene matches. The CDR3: CASRPAGGPQETQYF. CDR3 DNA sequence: TGCGCCAGCAGACCCGCGGGAGGGCCCCAAGAGACCCAGTACTTC.

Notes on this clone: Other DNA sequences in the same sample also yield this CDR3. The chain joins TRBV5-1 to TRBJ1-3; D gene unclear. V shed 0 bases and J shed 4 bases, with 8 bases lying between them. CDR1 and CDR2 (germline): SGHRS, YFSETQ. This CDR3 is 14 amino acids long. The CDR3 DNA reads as TGCGCCAGCAGCTTGGCCGGGTACGGAAACACCATATATTTT. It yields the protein CASSLAGYGNTIYF.

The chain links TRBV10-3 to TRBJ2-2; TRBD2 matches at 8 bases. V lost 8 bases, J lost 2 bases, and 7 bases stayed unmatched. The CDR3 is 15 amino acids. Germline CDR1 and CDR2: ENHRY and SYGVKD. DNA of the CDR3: TGTGCCATCTGTCCAGCGGGAGATAACACCGGGGAGCTGTTTTTT. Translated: CAICPAGDNTGELFF.

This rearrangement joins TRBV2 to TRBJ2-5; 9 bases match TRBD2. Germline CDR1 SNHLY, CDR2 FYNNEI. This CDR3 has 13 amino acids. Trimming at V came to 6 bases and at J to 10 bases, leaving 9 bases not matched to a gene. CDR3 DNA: TGTGCCAGCAGCCTAGCGGGGCCGGGATTCCAGTACTTC. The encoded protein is CASSLAGPGFQYF.

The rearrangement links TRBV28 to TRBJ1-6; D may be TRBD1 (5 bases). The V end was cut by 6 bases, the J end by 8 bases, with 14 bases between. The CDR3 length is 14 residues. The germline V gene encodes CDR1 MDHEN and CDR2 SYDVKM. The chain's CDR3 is CASRRSGMYSPLHF. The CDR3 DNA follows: TGTGCCAGCAGACGGTCAGGGATGTATTCACCCCTCCACTTT.

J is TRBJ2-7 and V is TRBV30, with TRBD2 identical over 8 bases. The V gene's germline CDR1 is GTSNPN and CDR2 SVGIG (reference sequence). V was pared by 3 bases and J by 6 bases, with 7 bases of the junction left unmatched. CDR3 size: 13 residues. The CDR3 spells CAWSIGRASEQYF. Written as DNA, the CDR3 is TGTGCCTGGAGCATCGGGAGGGCCAGCGAGCAGTACTTC.

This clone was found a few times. The CDR3 here is CASRESGGGEQFF. The DNA for the CDR3 is TGTGCCAGCAGGGAATCAGGGGGCGGGGAGCAGTTCTTC. V usage is TRBV6-1 and J usage is TRBJ2-1; 8 positions agree with TRBD1. The trim removed 6 bases at V and 10 bases at J, leaving 8 bases unmatched. Germline CDR1 and CDR2: MNHNS and SASEGT. The CDR3 has 13 amino acids.

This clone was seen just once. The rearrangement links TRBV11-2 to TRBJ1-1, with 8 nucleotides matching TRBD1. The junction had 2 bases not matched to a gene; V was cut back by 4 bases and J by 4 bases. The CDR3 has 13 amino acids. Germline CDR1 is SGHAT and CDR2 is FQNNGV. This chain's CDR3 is CASSSDRATEAFF. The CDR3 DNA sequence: TGTGCCAGCAGCTCGGACAGGGCCACTGAAGCTTTCTTT.

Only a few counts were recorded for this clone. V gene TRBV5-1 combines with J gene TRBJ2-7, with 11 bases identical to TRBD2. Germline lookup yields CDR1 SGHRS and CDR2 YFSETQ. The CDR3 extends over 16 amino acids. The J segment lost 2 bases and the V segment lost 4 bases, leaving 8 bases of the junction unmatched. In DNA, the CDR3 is TGCGCCAGCAGCAAAACCGGGACTAGCGGCGCCTACGAGCAGTACTTC. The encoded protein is CASSKTGTSGAYEQYF.

Here the CDR3 DNA reads TGTGCCAGCAGCCAGGACCCTAGCGGGTGGGACTCCTACAATGAGCAGTTCTTC. Protein sequence: CASSQDPSGWDSYNEQFF. This chain connects TRBV14 to TRBJ2-1, with 8 nucleotides matching TRBD2. Losses at the gene ends were 3 bases for V and 0 bases for J; bases not matched to a gene: 10. This CDR3 has 18 amino acids. Germline CDR1 and CDR2: SGHDN and FVKESK.

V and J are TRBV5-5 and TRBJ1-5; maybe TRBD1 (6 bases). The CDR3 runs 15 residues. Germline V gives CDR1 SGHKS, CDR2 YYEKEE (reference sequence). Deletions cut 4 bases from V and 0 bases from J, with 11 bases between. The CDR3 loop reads CASSRTDYSNQPQHF. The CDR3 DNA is TGTGCCAGCAGCAGGACAGATTATAGCAATCAGCCCCAGCATTTT.

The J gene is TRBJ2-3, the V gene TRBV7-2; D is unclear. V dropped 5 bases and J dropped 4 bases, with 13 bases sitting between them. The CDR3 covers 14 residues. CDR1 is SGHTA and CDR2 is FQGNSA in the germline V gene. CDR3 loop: CASSPYWQADTQYF. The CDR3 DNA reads TGTGCCAGCAGCCCCTACTGGCAGGCAGATACGCAGTATTTT.